This T cell receptor (beta chain) is drawn from a study of technical replicates of blood from several donors. The CDR3 is 15 amino acids. With V trimmed by 0 bases and J by 8 bases, 5 bases remained unmatched. Germline V gene sequence: CDR1 SGHTA, CDR2 FQGTGA. The data were produced by immunoSEQ multiplex PCR, yet TCRdb's version contains in-frame clones alone and is incomplete. The repertoire includes about 57,000 clones, about 94% of them detected once, and about 3.9% sits in the top ten. The TCR originated in a human donor in good health. Some clones in this sample may be carry-over from other donors' samples. The rearrangement uses TRBV7-3 and TRBJ2-1; the match to TRBD2 covers 9 bases. The sample consisted of PBMCs. The CDR3 spells CASSLTLAGRDEQFF. The CDR3 DNA reads as TGTGCCAGCAGCTTAACACTAGCGGGCCGTGATGAGCAGTTCTTC.